This T cell receptor (beta chain) stems from a study of blood T cell repertoires in COVID-19. Looking at the study overall: Donors in the United States, Italy and Spain gave samples during acute or convalescent COVID-19. From T cells, B-cell-depleted T cells, or PBMCs came the material, which was cDNA or gDNA.

Original processing notes: Counts of nucleated cells, estimated from reference gene primer amplification, were obtained. Produced via immunoSEQ multiplex PCR; TCRdb's table is partial and in-frame only. V and J calls and clone size come straight from that table; D and trimming were deduced from the DNA. The sample shows roughly 240,000 clones, roughly 80% of them seen only once. The source is a man in his sixties who had recovered from COVID-19. Material: peripheral blood.

The CDR3 loop is CASSFGADTEAFF. CDR3 coding DNA: TGTGCCAGCAGTTTTGGGGCGGACACTGAAGCTTTCTTT. The chain recombines TRBV12-3 or TRBV12-4 with TRBJ1-1; weak D call: TRBD1 (5 bases). V lost 3 bases and J 3 bases, leaving 8 bases between the germline ends. CDR3 size: 13 residues.